This T cell receptor beta chain came from a study of blood T cell repertoires in COVID-19 (dated by TCRdb to 2019 to 2021). Notes on the research overall: Samples covering the acute and convalescent phases of COVID-19 were provided by collaborators in the United States, Italy and Spain. Where HLA class I and class II types were available, the types were taken from metadata supplied by the sample provider, not from assay-based typing. The repertoires were made available in a free public database intended to serve as a resource for research on the immune response to SARS-CoV-2. Sample metadata almost always included a de-identified subject ID, COVID-19 status, age in years and sex. Samples were obtained from the ongoing ImmuneRACE study (first 160 participants) and from about 1,300 subjects provided by 6 global collaborators. The dataset comprised deeply sampled blood TCRbeta repertoires from subjects exposed to, actively infected with, or recovered from COVID-19. The prospective study material was composed of cDNA or gDNA derived from T cells, B-cell-depleted T cells, or PBMCs. Overall study outcomes, separate from this receptor: How much clinical and demographic metadata was included differed by source and by participant, and the metadata was provided uncurated.

TCRbeta CDR3 regions were amplified from genomic DNA using the immunoSEQ Assay, a bias-controlled multiplex PCR. As for the authors' bioinformatics: The number of nucleated cells in each sample was estimated from the amplification of reference gene primers within the assay. To quantify the absolute abundance of each unique TCRbeta CDR3 rearrangement, sequence reads were collapsed and filtered. Productive Simpson clonality was computed per sample as the square root of Simpson's diversity index over productive rearrangements. TCRdb re-hosts the immuneACCESS table, in-frame sequences only. Its copies lack some clones; in the studies checked, an unresolved V gene accounts for under half of them, and the cause for the rest is not known. The V and J calls and clone size are taken from that table; D and trimming were inferred from the DNA. The sample yields nearly 400,000 clones; under 90% were counted once. The ten largest make up 1.5% to 2% of the sample.

Enrolling through a virtual design, the prospective study's participants ranged in age from about 18 to 89 years and lived across some 23 United States geographic areas. In the prospective study, participants were assigned to cohorts based on the clinical history participants reported in a screening survey and a study questionnaire. Recovered participants in ImmuneRACE Cohort 3 were defined as having two consecutive negative NP/OP PCR tests, clearance from a healthcare professional, or resolution of symptoms. Each participant in the prospective study had whole blood, serum and a nasopharyngeal or oropharyngeal swab collected by mobile phlebotomists. Additional blood draws and questionnaires over an approximately 2-month period could optionally be provided by prospective study participants. Before DNA extraction, blood samples from the prospective study were shipped at room temperature or frozen.

As concerns this clone: Its antigen has not been determined. Per-base quality was not reported, and no clone a single base away is much larger than it.

Trimming takes 5 bases off V and 0 bases off J; junction bases not matched to a gene: 9. The CDR3 measures 16 amino acids from cysteine to phenylalanine. Solely the CDR3 DNA is kept, with 48 bases framed from the first base. According to the germline V gene (reference sequence), CDR1 reads LNHDA and CDR2 reads SQIVND. The source is a woman in her thirties who had recovered from COVID-19. The sequence joins TRBV19 to TRBJ2-5; the central 7 bases match TRBD1. The sequencing input was PBMCs or T cells enriched from blood (not recorded which). At the DNA level, the sequence is TGTGCCAGTAGTCTCACTCGGGACAGTTACCAAGAGACCCAGTACTTC. Its product reads: CASSLTRDSYQETQYF. The full variable domain, with segments outside the CDR3 supplied by the reference TRBV19 and TRBJ2-5 proteins, appears as DGGITQSPKYLFRKEGQNVTLSCEQNLNHDAMYWYRQDPGQGLRLIYYSQIVNDFQKGDIAEGYSVSREKKESFPLTVTSAQKNPTAFYLCASSLTRDSYQETQYFGPGTRLLVL.